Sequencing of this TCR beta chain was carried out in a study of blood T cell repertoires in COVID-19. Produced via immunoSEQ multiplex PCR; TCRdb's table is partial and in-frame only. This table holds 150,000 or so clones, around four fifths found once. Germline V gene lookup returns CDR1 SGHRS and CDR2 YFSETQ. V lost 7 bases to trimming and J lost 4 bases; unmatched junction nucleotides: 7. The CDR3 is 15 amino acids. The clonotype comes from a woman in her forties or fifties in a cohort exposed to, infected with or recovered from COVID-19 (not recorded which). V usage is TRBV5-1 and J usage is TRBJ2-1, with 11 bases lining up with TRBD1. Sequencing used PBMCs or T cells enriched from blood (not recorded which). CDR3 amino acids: CASSKGTGGYNEQFF. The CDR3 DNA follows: TGCGCCAGCTCGAAAGGGACAGGGGGATACAATGAGCAGTTCTTC.